These T cell receptor beta chains were read from a single sample in a study of control samples from healthy donors and cancer patients. Sequenced by immunoSEQ multiplex PCR; TCRdb stores in-frame clones only, minus some. The table shows 150,000 to 200,000 clones, with 90% occurring only once. The sequenced sample consisted of blood. The source is a woman aged 45-59 years in good health. Both conserved end residues are part of each CDR3. Fields, in order: V gene, clone size, D gene, J gene, CDR3 DNA, CDR3 protein. The D gene is left open where the match is weak. Some rows have no size entry. The others give once, few or many, or a class for an expanded clone.

>TRBV28|-|-|TRBJ1-2
TGTGCCAGCAGTGTGGGCGACGGCCTTGGGGGCTACACCTTC
CASSVGDGLGGYTF
>TRBV30|-|TRBD2|TRBJ2-3
TGTGCCTCCTATAAGCGGGGGAGCACAGATACGCAGTATTTT
CASYKRGSTDTQYF
>TRBV10-3|-|-|TRBJ1-5
TGTGCCATCAGTGGGAACTGGAATCAGCCCCAGCATTTT
CAISGNWNQPQHF
>TRBV10-3|once|-|TRBJ1-1
TGTGCCATCAGTGAGATTCCGGATTACGAGACTGAAGCTTTCTTT
CAISEIPDYETEAFF
>TRBV28|-|-|TRBJ1-1
TGTGCCAGCAGTCTGGGGGGCGAAGGGGAGAAAGCTTTCTTT
CASSLGGEGEKAFF
>TRBV14|-|-|TRBJ2-2
TGTGCCAGCAGTACGGAGCAGCGCGTCACCGGGGAGCTGTTTTTT
CASSTEQRVTGELFF
>TRBV4-1|-|TRBD1|TRBJ2-7
TGCGCCAGCAGCCAAGAGAATTGGGACAGATCCTACGAGCAGTACTTC
CASSQENWDRSYEQYF
>TRBV5-1|-|-|TRBJ1-1
TGCGCCAGCAGCTTGGTGGGGGAGAGGACTGAAGCTTTCTTT
CASSLVGERTEAFF
>TRBV7-7|-|TRBD2|TRBJ2-1
TGTGCTAGCAGCCTGTCGGTAGCGGGAGTTAGGAATGAGCAGTTCTTC
CASSLSVAGVRNEQFF
>TRBV7-2|-|-|TRBJ2-7
TGTGCCAGCAGCCCCATAGGGGGGAGGAGAGACGAGCAGTACTTC
CASSPIGGRRDEQYF
>TRBV3-1/TRBV3-2|-|-|TRBJ1-5
TGTGCCAGCAGCCAAGCTGGGTTTAGCAATCAGCCCCAGCATTTT
CASSQAGFSNQPQHF
>TRBV4-2|-|-|TRBJ1-3
TGTGCCAGCAGCCAACGGGGTAATGGAAACACCATATATTTT
CASSQRGNGNTIYF
>TRBV7-3|-|TRBD1|TRBJ2-3
TGTGCCAGCAGACCGACAGGGGGCGCGGGAGATACGCAGTATTTT
CASRPTGGAGDTQYF
>TRBV6-5|-|TRBD1|TRBJ2-7
TGTGCCAGCAGCCGGGGACAGGCGGCCTACGAGCAGTACTTC
CASSRGQAAYEQYF
>TRBV4-3|-|-|TRBJ1-1
TGCGCCAGCAGCCAAGGCAGGGGCGAATCTGAAGCTTTCTTT
CASSQGRGESEAFF
>TRBV5-1|-|-|TRBJ1-1
TGCGCCAGCAGTCGTAGGGGGGGAACTGAAGCTTTCTTT
CASSRRGGTEAFF
>TRBV6-6|-|-|TRBJ2-7
TGTGCCAGCACGGGACCCTCCGTGCTAGAGCAGTACTTC
CASTGPSVLEQYF
>TRBV10-1|-|-|TRBJ2-7
TGCGCCAGCAAACTTGAACACGAGCAGTACTTC
CASKLEHEQYF
>TRBV6-2/TRBV6-3|-|-|TRBJ2-5
TGTGCCAGCAGTTACTCTACGGGAAGAGAGGGCCAGTACTTC
CASSYSTGREGQYF
>TRBV6-5|-|TRBD2|TRBJ2-7
TGTGCCAGCAGATCGGCGGGAGGGCCGCCCAACGAGCAGTACTTC
CASRSAGGPPNEQYF
>TRBV28|-|-|TRBJ1-1
TGTGCCAGCAGTTTTTCCCAGGGCGGTGAAGCTTTCTTT
CASSFSQGGEAFF
>TRBV30|-|TRBD1|TRBJ1-6
TGTGCCTGGAGTCGACGGACAGGGAGGAATTCACCCCTCCACTTT
CAWSRRTGRNSPLHF
>TRBV6-5|-|-|TRBJ1-2
TGTGCCAGCAGTTACTCGGTAGGGTATGGCTACACCTTC
CASSYSVGYGYTF
>TRBV7-8|-|-|TRBJ1-2
TGTGCCAGCAGCTTACTCCCGGGATCTAACTATGGCTACACCTTC
CASSLLPGSNYGYTF
>TRBV19|-|-|TRBJ1-2
TGTGCCAGTAGAGAACCCGGGATCTCTAACTATGGCTACACCTTC
CASREPGISNYGYTF
>TRBV7-8|-|TRBD1|TRBJ1-2
TGTGCCAGCAGCCAGGGACAGGGGAACTATGGCTACACCTTC
CASSQGQGNYGYTF
>TRBV2|few|-|TRBJ1-1
TGTGCCAGCAGTGAATTACAGGAGAACACTGAAGCTTTCTTT
CASSELQENTEAFF
>TRBV30|-|-|TRBJ2-5
TGTGCCTGGAGTTCATCTGAGACCCAGTACTTC
CAWSSSETQYF
>TRBV7-9|-|TRBD1|TRBJ1-2
TGTGCCAGCAGCGTGCAACAGGGGGCTGCTGGCTACACCTTC
CASSVQQGAAGYTF
>TRBV19|-|-|TRBJ2-2
TGTGCCAGTAGTATGACTGGGGAAACCGGGGAGCTGTTTTTT
CASSMTGETGELFF
>TRBV19|-|-|TRBJ2-3
TGTGCCAGTAGCGATATAGGGAGAGGCACAGATACGCAGTATTTT
CASSDIGRGTDTQYF